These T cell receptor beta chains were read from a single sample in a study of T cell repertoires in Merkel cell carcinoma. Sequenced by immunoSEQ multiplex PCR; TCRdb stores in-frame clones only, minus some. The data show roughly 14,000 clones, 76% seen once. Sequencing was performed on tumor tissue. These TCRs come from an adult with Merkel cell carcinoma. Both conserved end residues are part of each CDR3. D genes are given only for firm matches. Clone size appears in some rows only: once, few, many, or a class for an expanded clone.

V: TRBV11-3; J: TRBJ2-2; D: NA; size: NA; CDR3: CASSLWGTANTGELFF; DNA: TGTGCCAGCAGCTTATGGGGTACTGCGAACACCGGGGAGCTGTTTTTT
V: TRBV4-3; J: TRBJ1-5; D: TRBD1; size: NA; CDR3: CASSWDRRSNQPQHF; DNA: TGCGCCAGCAGCTGGGACAGGAGAAGCAATCAGCCCCAGCATTTT
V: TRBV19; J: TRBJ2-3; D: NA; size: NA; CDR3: CASSRQADTQYF; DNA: TGTGCCAGTAGTCGGCAGGCAGATACGCAGTATTTT
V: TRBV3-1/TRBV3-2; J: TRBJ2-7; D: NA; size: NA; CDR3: CASSQGGHLYEQYF; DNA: TGTGCCAGCAGCCAAGGGGGTCATCTCTACGAGCAGTACTTC
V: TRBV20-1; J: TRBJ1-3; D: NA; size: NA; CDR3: CSARTGNTIYF; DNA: TGCAGTGCTAGAACCGGAAACACCATATATTTT
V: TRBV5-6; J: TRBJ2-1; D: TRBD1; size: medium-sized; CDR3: CASSFGTGLAEEQFF; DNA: TGTGCCAGCAGCTTCGGGACAGGGCTGGCGGAGGAGCAGTTCTTC
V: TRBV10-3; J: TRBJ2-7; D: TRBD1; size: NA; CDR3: CAISPPVGQGPYEQYF; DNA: TGTGCCATCAGTCCCCCGGTCGGACAGGGTCCCTACGAGCAGTACTTC
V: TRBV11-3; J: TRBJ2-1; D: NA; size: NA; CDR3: CASSFSVAEYNEQFF; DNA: TGTGCCAGCAGCTTTAGTGTCGCGGAATACAATGAGCAGTTCTTC
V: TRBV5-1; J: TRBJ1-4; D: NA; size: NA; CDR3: CASSLGRSWATNEKLFF; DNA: TGCGCCAGCAGCCTTGGACGGTCGTGGGCAACTAATGAAAAACTGTTTTTT
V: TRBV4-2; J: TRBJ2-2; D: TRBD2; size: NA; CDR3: CASSLVRSGEVTGELFF; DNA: TGTGCCAGCAGCCTAGTTCGGAGCGGGGAAGTCACCGGGGAGCTGTTTTTT
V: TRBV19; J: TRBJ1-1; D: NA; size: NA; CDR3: CASHPRKNTEAFF; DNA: TGTGCCAGTCATCCCCGGAAGAACACTGAAGCTTTCTTT
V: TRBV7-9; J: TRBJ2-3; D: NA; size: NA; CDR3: CASSLVSLGGADTQYF; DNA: TGTGCCAGCAGCTTAGTATCCCTCGGGGGCGCAGATACGCAGTATTTT
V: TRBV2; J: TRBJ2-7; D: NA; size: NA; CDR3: CASSRETGRRSEQYF; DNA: TGTGCCAGCAGCAGAGAGACAGGGAGGAGGTCCGAGCAGTACTTC
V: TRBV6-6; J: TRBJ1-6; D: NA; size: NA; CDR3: CASETVNNSPLHF; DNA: TGTGCCAGTGAGACAGTCAATAATTCACCCCTCCACTTT
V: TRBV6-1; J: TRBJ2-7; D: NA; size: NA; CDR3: CASSEGFRTASYEQYF; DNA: TGTGCCAGCAGTGAAGGATTTCGGACAGCGTCTTACGAGCAGTACTTC
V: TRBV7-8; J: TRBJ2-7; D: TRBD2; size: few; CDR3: CASRLAGVTEQYF; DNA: TGTGCCAGCAGACTAGCGGGAGTTACCGAGCAGTACTTC
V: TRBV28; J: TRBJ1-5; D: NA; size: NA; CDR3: CASSPAVRGSGQPQHF; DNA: TGTGCCAGCAGTCCAGCGGTAAGGGGATCAGGTCAGCCCCAGCATTTT
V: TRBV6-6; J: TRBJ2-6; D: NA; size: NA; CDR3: CASDPGRSSGANVLTF; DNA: TGTGCCAGCGATCCGGGACGCTCATCTGGGGCCAACGTCCTGACTTTC
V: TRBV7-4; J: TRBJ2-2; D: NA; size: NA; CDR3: CASSPLNTGELFF; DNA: TGTGCCAGCAGTCCACTCAACACCGGGGAGCTGTTTTTT
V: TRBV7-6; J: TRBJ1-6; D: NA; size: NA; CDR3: CASSLGGSSYNSPLHF; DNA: TGTGCCAGCAGCTTAGGGGGGAGCTCCTATAATTCACCCCTCCACTTT
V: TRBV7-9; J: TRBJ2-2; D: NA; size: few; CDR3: CASSLSGTVGELFF; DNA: TGTGCCAGCAGCTTATCAGGGACGGTCGGGGAGCTGTTTTTT
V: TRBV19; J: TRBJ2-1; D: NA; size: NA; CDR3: CASRTEWGNEQFF; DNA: TGTGCCAGTAGAACTGAGTGGGGGAATGAGCAGTTCTTC
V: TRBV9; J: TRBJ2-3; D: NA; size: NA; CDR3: CASSVDGTSTDTQYF; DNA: TGTGCCAGCAGCGTAGACGGGACTAGCACAGATACGCAGTATTTT
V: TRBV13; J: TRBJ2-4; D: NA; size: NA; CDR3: CASSLGLTLRAKNIQYF; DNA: TGTGCCAGCAGCTTAGGCCTGACATTGCGAGCCAAAAACATTCAGTACTTC
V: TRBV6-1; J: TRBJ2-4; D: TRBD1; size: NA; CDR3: CASSEASGGLDIQYF; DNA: TGTGCCAGCAGTGAAGCGTCAGGGGGCTTGGACATTCAGTACTTC
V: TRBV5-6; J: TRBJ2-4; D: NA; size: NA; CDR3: CASSLDRNIQYF; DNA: TGTGCCAGCAGCTTGGACAGAAACATTCAGTACTTC
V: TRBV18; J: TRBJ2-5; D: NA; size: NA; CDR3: CASSPPVRVETQYF; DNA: TGTGCCAGCTCACCACCGGTCAGGGTAGAGACCCAGTACTTC
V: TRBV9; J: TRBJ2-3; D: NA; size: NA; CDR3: CASSQGAGRTDTQYF; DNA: TGTGCCAGCAGCCAAGGAGCGGGCCGCACAGATACGCAGTATTTT
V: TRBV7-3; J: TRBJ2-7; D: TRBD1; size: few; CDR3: CASSPEGGRAEQYF; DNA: TGTGCCAGCAGCCCAGAAGGGGGCAGGGCCGAGCAGTACTTC
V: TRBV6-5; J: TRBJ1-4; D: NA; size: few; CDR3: CASRKHGVGEKLFF; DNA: TGTGCCAGCAGAAAGCATGGGGTGGGGGAAAAACTGTTTTTT
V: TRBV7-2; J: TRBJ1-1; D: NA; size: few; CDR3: CASSSPGGYTEAFF; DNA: TGTGCCAGCAGCTCTCCGGGAGGGTATACTGAAGCTTTCTTT
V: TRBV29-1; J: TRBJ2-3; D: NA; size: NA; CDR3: CSAVTGSDTQYF; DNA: TGCAGCGCTGTTACAGGGAGCGATACGCAGTATTTT
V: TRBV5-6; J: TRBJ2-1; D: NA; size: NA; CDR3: CASSLPQGREQFF; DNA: TGTGCCAGCAGCTTACCACAGGGCCGGGAGCAGTTCTTC
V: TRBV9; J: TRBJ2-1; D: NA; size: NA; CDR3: CASSEGNSYNEQFF; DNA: TGTGCCAGCTCGGAGGGGAACTCCTACAATGAGCAGTTCTTC
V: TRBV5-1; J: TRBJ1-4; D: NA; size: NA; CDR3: CASSLRGKGNEKLFF; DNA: TGCGCCAGCAGCTTGAGAGGGAAGGGTAATGAAAAACTGTTTTTT
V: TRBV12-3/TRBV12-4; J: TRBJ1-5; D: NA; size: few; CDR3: CASSPDRNQPQHF; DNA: TGTGCCAGCAGTCCAGACAGAAATCAGCCCCAGCATTTT
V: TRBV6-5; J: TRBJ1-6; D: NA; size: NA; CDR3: CASSPTPAYSPLHF; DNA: TGTGCCAGCAGTCCGACTCCGGCATATTCACCCCTCCACTTT
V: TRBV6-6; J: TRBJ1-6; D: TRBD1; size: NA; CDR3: CASSLRPGTGDGNSPLHF; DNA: TGTGCCAGCAGTCTACGTCCCGGGACAGGGGACGGTAATTCACCCCTCCACTTT
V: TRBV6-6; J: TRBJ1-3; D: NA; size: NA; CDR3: CASSYGQTGNTIYF; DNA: TGTGCCAGCAGTTACGGACAAACTGGAAACACCATATATTTT
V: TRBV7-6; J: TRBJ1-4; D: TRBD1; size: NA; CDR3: CASSEGQGWEKLFF; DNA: TGTGCCAGCAGCGAGGGACAGGGTTGGGAAAAACTGTTTTTT
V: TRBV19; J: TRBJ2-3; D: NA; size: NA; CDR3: CASSIEPATDTQYF; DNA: TGTGCCAGTAGTATAGAACCAGCAACAGATACGCAGTATTTT
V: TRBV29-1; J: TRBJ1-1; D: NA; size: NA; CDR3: CSVTSPGLDDTEAFF; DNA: TGCAGCGTGACGTCCCCGGGTTTGGATGACACTGAAGCTTTCTTT
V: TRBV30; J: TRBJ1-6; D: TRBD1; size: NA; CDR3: CAWSPGQGAYNSPLHF; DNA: TGTGCCTGGAGCCCGGGACAGGGGGCCTATAATTCACCCCTCCACTTT
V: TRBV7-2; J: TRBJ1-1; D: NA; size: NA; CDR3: CASSLSTVRNTEAFF; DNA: TGTGCCAGCAGCCTAAGCACAGTTAGGAACACTGAAGCTTTCTTT
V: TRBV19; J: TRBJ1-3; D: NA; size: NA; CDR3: CASSSGDPNISGNTIYF; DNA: TGTGCCAGTAGTAGTGGAGACCCGAACATCTCTGGAAACACCATATATTTT
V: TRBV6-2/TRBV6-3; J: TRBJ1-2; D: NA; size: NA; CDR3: CASSHGNGYTF; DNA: TGTGCCAGCAGTCACGGGAATGGCTACACCTTC
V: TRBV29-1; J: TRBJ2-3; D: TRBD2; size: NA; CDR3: CSVDSSSGRNTQYF; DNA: TGCAGCGTTGACTCTTCTAGCGGGAGGAATACGCAGTATTTT
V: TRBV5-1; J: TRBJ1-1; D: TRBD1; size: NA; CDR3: CASSLTTGQGALGTEAFF; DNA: TGCGCCAGCAGTCTGACCACGGGACAGGGGGCGTTGGGCACTGAAGCTTTCTTT
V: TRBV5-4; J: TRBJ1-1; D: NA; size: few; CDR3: CASSSTANTEAFF; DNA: TGTGCCAGCAGTTCCACCGCGAACACTGAAGCTTTCTTT
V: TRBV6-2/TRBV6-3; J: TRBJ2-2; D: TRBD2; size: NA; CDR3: CASSYGGGTGELFF; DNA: TGTGCCAGCAGTTACGGGGGGGGCACCGGGGAGCTGTTTTTT
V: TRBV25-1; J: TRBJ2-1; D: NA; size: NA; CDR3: CASSDLGDPFF; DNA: TGTGCCAGCAGTGACCTGGGGGATCCGTTCTTC
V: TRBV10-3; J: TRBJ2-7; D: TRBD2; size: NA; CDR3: CAITMDGASGFYEQYF; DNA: TGTGCCATCACCATGGACGGGGCTAGCGGCTTTTACGAGCAGTACTTC
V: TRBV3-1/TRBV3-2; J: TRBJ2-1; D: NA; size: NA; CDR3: CASSQIEPEQFF; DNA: TGTGCCAGCAGCCAAATTGAGCCTGAGCAGTTCTTC
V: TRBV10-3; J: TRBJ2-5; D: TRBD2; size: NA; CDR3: CAISGTSGSGSRETQYF; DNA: TGTGCCATCAGCGGGACTAGCGGGAGTGGGAGTAGGGAGACCCAGTACTTC
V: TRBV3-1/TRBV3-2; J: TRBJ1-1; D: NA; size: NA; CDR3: CASSQDLYTEAFF; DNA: TGTGCCAGCAGCCAAGATTTATACACTGAAGCTTTCTTT
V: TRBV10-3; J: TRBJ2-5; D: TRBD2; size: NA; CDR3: CAISSHRTGRGGRQTQYF; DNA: TGTGCCATCAGTTCACACCGCACCGGGCGGGGGGGCCGGCAGACCCAGTACTTC
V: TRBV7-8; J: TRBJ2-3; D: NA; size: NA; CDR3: CASSLVSGTDTQYF; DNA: TGTGCCAGCAGCTTAGTATCAGGGACAGATACGCAGTATTTT